The 3 T cell receptor beta chains presented below share a single source sample, sequenced in a study of CD8 T cells in Susac syndrome. A quantity of about 0.45 to 1 ug RNA underwent reverse transcription using random hexamers. In TCRdb, the immunoSEQ multiplex PCR reads were re-called with MiXCR into one record per CDR3 protein. The sample consists of around 130,000 distinct CDR3 sequences, approximately 94% of them appearing once. The source material was CD4+ T cells from PBMCs. Source of these receptors: a human donor with multiple sclerosis.

The gene calls are TRBV6-5 and TRBJ2-7; 8 bases match TRBD2. V lost 0 bases and J lost 4; bases outside the gene matches: 11. This CDR3 spans 17 amino acids. Per the germline V gene, CDR1 is MNHEY and CDR2 is SVGAGI. CDR3 coding DNA: TGTGCCAGCAGTTACTCGTACGAGTCGGGGGGGAATTACGAGCAGTACTTC. It translates to CASSYSYESGGNYEQYF.

This chain uses TRBV6-5 with TRBJ1-5; D might be TRBD1 (6 bases). V was pared by 0 bases and J by 7 bases, with 16 bases between. There are 16 residues in the CDR3. Germline V gene data show CDR1 as MNHEY and CDR2 as SVGAGI. CDR3 coding DNA: TGTGCCAGCAGTTACTCGAGATCAGGGGAAGGACAGCCCCAGCATTTT. Translated: CASSYSRSGEGQPQHF.

V usage is TRBV27 and J usage is TRBJ2-1; D unclear. The CDR3 is made up of 13 amino acids. V was trimmed by 2 bases and J by 9 bases, leaving 11 bases between them. In germline, CDR1 is MNHEY, CDR2 SMNVEV (reference sequence). CDR3 DNA sequence: TGTGCCAGCAGTTTAGATCCAAGCCGTGAGCAGTTCTTC. The encoded protein is CASSLDPSREQFF.